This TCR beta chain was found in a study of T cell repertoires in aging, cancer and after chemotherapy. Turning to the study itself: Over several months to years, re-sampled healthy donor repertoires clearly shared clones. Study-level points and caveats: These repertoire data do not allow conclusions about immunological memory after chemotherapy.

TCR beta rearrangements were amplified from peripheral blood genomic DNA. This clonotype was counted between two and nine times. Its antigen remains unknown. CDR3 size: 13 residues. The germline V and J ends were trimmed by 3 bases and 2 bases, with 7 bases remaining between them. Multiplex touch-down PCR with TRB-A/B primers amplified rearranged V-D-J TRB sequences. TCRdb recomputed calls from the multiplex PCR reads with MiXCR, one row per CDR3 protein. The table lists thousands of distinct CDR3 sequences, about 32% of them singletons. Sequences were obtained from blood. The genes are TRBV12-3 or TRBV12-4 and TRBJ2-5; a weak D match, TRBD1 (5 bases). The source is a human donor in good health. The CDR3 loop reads CASSFRQQETQYF. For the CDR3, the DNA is TGTGCCAGCAGTTTTCGACAGCAAGAGACCCAGTACTTC.